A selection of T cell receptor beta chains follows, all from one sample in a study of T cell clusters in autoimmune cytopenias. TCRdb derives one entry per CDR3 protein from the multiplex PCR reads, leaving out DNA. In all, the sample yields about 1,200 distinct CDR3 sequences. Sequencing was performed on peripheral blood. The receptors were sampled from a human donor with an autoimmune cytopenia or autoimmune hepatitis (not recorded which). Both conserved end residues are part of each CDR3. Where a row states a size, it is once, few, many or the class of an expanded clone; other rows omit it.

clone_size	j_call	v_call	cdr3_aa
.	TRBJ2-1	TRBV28	CASSSNWIWFF
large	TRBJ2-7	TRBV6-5	CASSSSTAWEQYF
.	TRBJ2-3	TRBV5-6	CASTFGYWSTDTQYF
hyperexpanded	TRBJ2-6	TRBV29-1	CSVSLSGANVLTF
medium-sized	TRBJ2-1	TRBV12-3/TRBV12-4	CASSPGTGWDNEQFF
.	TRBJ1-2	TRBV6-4	CASSEEVPQYGYTF
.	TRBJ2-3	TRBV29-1	CSVGALAGVSVDTQYF
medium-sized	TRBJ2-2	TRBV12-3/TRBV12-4	CASTSGLPNTGELFF
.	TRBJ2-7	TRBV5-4	CASSLGGSGTREQYF
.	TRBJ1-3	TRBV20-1	CSARDRGTGNTIYF
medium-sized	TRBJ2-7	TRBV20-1	CSARDYRGYEQYF
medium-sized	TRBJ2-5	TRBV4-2	CASSQDPRTSGTTTQETQYF
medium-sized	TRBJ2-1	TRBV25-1	CASSEYKREGTEQFF
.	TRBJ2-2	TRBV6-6	CASSWRLGIGELFF
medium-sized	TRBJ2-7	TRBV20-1	CSARDVIAHEQYF
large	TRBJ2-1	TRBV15	CATSRGTSGPYNEQFF
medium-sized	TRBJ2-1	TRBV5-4	CASSLGGKLSYNEQFF
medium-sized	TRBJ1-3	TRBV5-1	CASSLAAASGNTIYF
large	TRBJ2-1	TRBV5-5	CASSLVPQGAEQFF
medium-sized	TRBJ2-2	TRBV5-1	CASSLGLAEAGELFF